The present T cell receptor beta chain was sequenced within a study of Graves' ophthalmopathy and Graves' hyperthyroidism. Findings of the study overall: Most expanded clonotypes in thyroid above 0.001 frequency also showed up in blood. As the model predicted ophthalmopathy progression, it achieved a sensitivity of around 70% and a specificity of 72.22%.

In this cohort, patients with other autoimmune diseases, uncontrolled infections, pregnancy or lactation were excluded. What supplied the PBMCs was more than 7.5 ml of fresh peripheral blood. This clonotype showed up many times. What it recognizes is unknown. The authors amplified TCR beta CDR3 regions from RNA transcripts. First-round RT-PCR relied on HTBI primers, and a second-round multiplex PCR came next. TCRdb recomputed calls from the multiplex PCR reads with MiXCR, one row per CDR3 protein. This table has approximately 640,000 distinct CDR3 sequences, more than 40% appearing once. The sample comprised peripheral blood. This receptor was obtained from an adult man with Graves' ophthalmopathy.

In DNA, the CDR3 is TGTGCCAGCATCATCCCCCCCTATGGCTACACCTTC. It encodes CASIIPPYGYTF. V is TRBV9 and J is TRBJ1-2; D is uncertain. The CDR3 has 12 residues. Germline V gene data show CDR1 as SGDLS and CDR2 as YYNGEE. V lost 6 bases and J 4 bases, leaving 10 bases between the germline ends.